This TCR beta chain was identified in a study of molecular identifiers for immune sequencing clone quantification. Trimming shortened V by 0 bases and J by 3 bases, and 12 bases separated the two germline ends. CDR3 length: 15 residues. CDR1 is LGHNA, CDR2 YSLEER, per germline. Preparation of the bulk TCR libraries relied on previously described methods and listed TCR primers. TCRdb redid the calling of the PCR reads with MiXCR, one entry per CDR3 protein. There are approximately 90,000 distinct CDR3 sequences in the sample; 24% occur only once, and 0.94% lies in the top ten. The TCR was taken from a human donor in good health. Some libraries in this study had Jurkat cell RNA spiked in. Material: naive CD8+ T cells from blood, with Jurkat cell RNA spiked in. The subset is: FACS-sorted CD8+CD4-CCR7+CD45RA+ naive T cells. V is TRBV4-3 and J is TRBJ2-7; D might be TRBD1 (5 bases). The chain's CDR3 is CASSQDRNRNYEQYF. Written as DNA, the CDR3 is TGCGCCAGCAGCCAAGATCGAAACAGGAACTACGAGCAGTACTTC.